This TCR beta chain was sequenced in a study of blood T cell repertoires in COVID-19. The overall study: The study drew acute and convalescent COVID-19 samples from the United States, Italy and Spain.

Cohorts were assigned according to the clinical history that participants reported. How the authors handled the data: Counts of nucleated cells, estimated from reference gene primer amplification, were obtained. Libraries were prepared by immunoSEQ multiplex PCR; TCRdb keeps only in-frame clonotypes and omits some of them. D and trimming were read from the DNA, whereas the V and J calls and clone size are those reported in that table. The sample includes around 250,000 clones, approximately 90% seen only once; the top ten take 1.2%. V was trimmed by 5 bases and J by 10 bases, leaving 20 bases between them. The V gene's germline CDR1 is SEHNR and CDR2 FQNEAQ (reference sequence). This CDR3 has 14 amino acids.

Sequenced sample: PBMCs or T cells enriched from blood (not recorded which). The chain carries TRBV7-9 and TRBJ1-1; D not certain. The receptor's source is a human donor in a cohort exposed to, infected with or recovered from COVID-19 (not recorded which). The donor label of this sample is uncertain. This CDR3 is CASSVDSPGHGAFF. DNA for the CDR3: TGTGCCAGCAGCGTGGACTCCCCCGGGCACGGAGCTTTCTTT. The full variable domain, with the rest looked up from reference TRBV7-9 and TRBJ1-1, is DTGVSQNPRHKITKRGQNVTFRCDPISEHNRLYWYRQTLGQGPEFLTYFQNEAQLEKSRLLSDRFSAERPKGSFSTLEIQRTEQGDSAMYLCASSVDSPGHGAFFGQGTRLTVV.